Following are 9 T cell receptor beta chains from one sample sequenced in a study of T cell changes during pregnancy in multiple sclerosis. Profiling relied on immunoSEQ multiplex PCR, and the TCRdb table lists in-frame clones only, not all of them. The sample lists about 45,000 clones; around 96% were seen once. Source: peripheral blood, taken in the second trimester of pregnancy. Source of these receptors: a female donor with multiple sclerosis, enrolled in a pregnancy study.

The chain recombines TRBV7-2 with TRBJ1-5, with D possibly TRBD1 on 5 matching bases. Germline V gives CDR1 SGHTA, CDR2 FQGNSA. This CDR3 comprises 14 residues. With 4 bases removed from V and 2 bases from J, the gap between germline ends came to 9 bases. In DNA form, the CDR3 reads TGTGCCAGCAGCTGGGGGGATCGCAATCAGCCCCAGCATTTT. Its protein is CASSWGDRNQPQHF.

The chain couples TRBV5-1 to TRBJ2-7, with D maybe TRBD2 (6 bases). The CDR3 contains 16 residues. The ends were cut back, 3 bases at V and 1 base at J, with 17 bases in the middle. CDR1 SGHRS and CDR2 YFSETQ come from the germline V gene. CDR3: CASSSAAATRSYEQYF. In nucleotides, the CDR3 is TGCGCCAGCAGCTCCGCTGCGGCGACTAGGTCCTACGAGCAGTACTTC.

The DNA of the CDR3 is TGTGCCAGCAGACCCGAATCGGGTTTCCCCCAGCCCCAGCATTTT. It is translated as CASRPESGFPQPQHF. The chain carries TRBV7-8 and TRBJ1-5; D gene unclear. CDR3 length: 15 amino acids. Germline CDR1 is SGHVS and CDR2 is FQNEAQ. The V gene lost 6 bases and the J gene lost 7 bases, with 19 bases spanning the gap.

The chain employs TRBV19 and TRBJ1-1; TRBD1 aligns across 8 bases. The junction had 17 bases not matched to a gene; V was cut back by 7 bases and J by 4 bases. CDR3 length: 17 amino acids. Per germline, CDR1 LNHDA and CDR2 SQIVND (reference sequence). Here the CDR3 DNA reads TGTGCCAGTATCGGCAGGGACAGGTCGAAGGGGAGCACTGAAGCTTTCTTT. It specifies CASIGRDRSKGSTEAFF.

The genes are TRBV5-1 and TRBJ2-5; 13 nucleotides agree with TRBD2. The V segment lost 4 bases and the J segment 5 bases; nucleotides outside the gene matches: 11. This CDR3 has 17 residues. The germline gives CDR1 SGHRS, CDR2 YFSETQ. Written as DNA, the CDR3 is TGCGCCAGCAGCCCCGGGGGAACTAGCGGGAGGGCGGAGACCCAGTACTTC. Its protein is CASSPGGTSGRAETQYF.

V usage is TRBV5-1 and J usage is TRBJ2-6; no clear D. Trimming cost V 5 bases and J 0 bases, with 3 bases left between them. Germline CDR1 and CDR2: SGHRS and YFSETQ. There are 13 residues in the CDR3. The CDR3 here is CASRLSGANVLTF. CDR3 bases: TGCGCCAGCAGACTCTCTGGGGCCAACGTCCTGACTTTC.

The J gene is TRBJ2-5, the V gene TRBV19; a weak D match, TRBD2 (5 bases). The CDR3 is 14 amino acids. Germline V CDR1 and CDR2: LNHDA, SQIVND (reference sequence). V was clipped by 1 base and J by 1 base, with 7 bases between them. CDR3 in DNA: TGTGCCAGTAGTATAGGAGGGAGCCAAGAGACCCAGTACTTC. As protein: CASSIGGSQETQYF.

The gene calls are TRBV4-2 and TRBJ2-7; D possibly corresponds to TRBD2 (6 bases). V gave up 4 bases and J gave up 4 bases, with 14 bases separating them. The CDR3 runs to 14 residues. The germline V gene encodes CDR1 LGHNA and CDR2 YNFKEQ. DNA for the CDR3: TGTGCCAGCAGCCCTGTGCGGGGTAGGTACGAGCAGTACTTC. Encoded protein: CASSPVRGRYEQYF.

The chain carries TRBV5-1 and TRBJ2-1; 7 nucleotides line up with TRBD2. Germline V gene lookup returns CDR1 SGHRS and CDR2 YFSETQ. Trimming removed 4 bases from V and 7 bases from J; junction bases left unmatched: 17. The CDR3 has 17 amino acids. The DNA for the CDR3 is TGCGCCAGCAGCCCTGGTGGGACTATGCCCACTTTGAATGAGCAGTTCTTC. This gives the protein CASSPGGTMPTLNEQFF.